The 18 T cell receptor beta chains given below trace back to one sample, sequenced in a study of naive and memory T cell subsets. These TCRs are of unknown antigen specificity. Both TRBC1 and TRBC2 were covered by a beta constant-region primer of two equimolar oligonucleotides. Four rounds of PCR amplified the ligated cDNA using nested alpha and beta constant-region primers plus SP2. TCRdb fed the UMI-ligation and nested PCR reads into MiXCR, producing one record per CDR3 protein. The data contain roughly 150,000 distinct CDR3 sequences, 22% of them singletons. The study, taken as a whole, reports: Possibly reflecting memory cells re-expressing CD45RA, a few larger clonotypes occurred in naive repertoires, especially CD8.

Sequencing was carried out using naive CD4+ T cells from blood. The receptors originated from a human donor in good health.

The chain is built from TRBV25-1 and TRBJ2-4; 13 bases align to TRBD2. Trimming removed 8 bases from V and 10 bases from J; junction bases left unmatched: 8. The CDR3 sequence is 14 residues long. Germline values: CDR1 MGHDK, CDR2 SYGVNS. CDR3 sequence (DNA): TGTGCCAGCGCCACTAGCGGGAGGGCGTGGATTCAGTACTTC. This translates into CASATSGRAWIQYF.

This clonotype was counted only a few times. The chain is built from TRBV6-6 and TRBJ1-5, with TRBD1 matching over 7 bases. J lost 7 bases, V lost 6 bases, and 9 bases had no gene match. CDR1 and CDR2 (germline): MNHNY, SVGAGI (reference sequence). This CDR3 has 14 amino acids. The DNA of the CDR3 is TGTGCCAGCAGCATAGACAGGGTAAGCCAGCCCCAGCATTTT. This gives the protein CASSIDRVSQPQHF.

This chain links TRBV20-1 with TRBJ2-1; 7 bases match TRBD2. CDR1 DFQATT and CDR2 SNEGSKA come from the germline V gene (reference sequence). The CDR3 spans 16 residues. The V gene end was trimmed by 0 bases and the J gene end by 0 bases; junction bases not matched to a gene: 5. The CDR3 protein is CSARDAGAASYNEQFF. The CDR3 DNA is TGCAGTGCTAGAGATGCGGGAGCCGCCTCCTACAATGAGCAGTTCTTC.

In its sample, this clonotype was seen a few times. The chain combines TRBV4-2 with TRBJ1-2, with TRBD1 identical over 8 bases. Germline CDR1 LGHNA, CDR2 YNFKEQ. After removal of 1 base from V and 6 bases from J, the junction contained 10 bases not matched to a gene. The CDR3 sequence is 16 residues long. The CDR3 loop reads CASSQVNRGILHGYTF. The CDR3 nucleotides are TGTGCCAGCAGCCAAGTGAACAGGGGGATTTTACATGGCTACACCTTC.

The chain combines TRBV7-2 with TRBJ2-5; D is unclear. V lost 5 bases, J lost 0 bases, and 7 bases lay in between. The CDR3 spans 13 residues. Germline-derived CDR1 and CDR2 are SGHTA and FQGNSA. CDR3 sequence: CASSPSNQETQYF. The CDR3 nucleotides read TGTGCCAGCAGCCCATCAAACCAAGAGACCCAGTACTTC.

CDR3 loop: CASRVDAGSTQPQHF. CDR3 bases: TGTGCCAGTAGGGTTGACGCAGGATCTACTCAGCCCCAGCATTTT. The V gene is TRBV6-6, the J gene TRBJ1-5; D is ambiguous. Germline V gene lookup returns CDR1 MNHNY and CDR2 SVGAGI (reference sequence). V lost 9 bases to trimming and J lost 6 bases, with 21 bases between them. The CDR3 runs 15 residues.

The table lists this clonotype with a few counts. The chain recombines TRBV28 with TRBJ2-1; 8 bases fit TRBD2. CDR1 is MDHEN and CDR2 is SYDVKM in the germline V gene. V was pared by 8 bases and J by 3 bases, with 6 bases of the junction left unmatched. CDR3 length equals 14 residues. The CDR3 DNA follows: TGTGCCAGCTATCAAGCGGGAGTCTACAATGAGCAGTTCTTC. This gives the protein CASYQAGVYNEQFF.

The chain carries TRBV6-2 or TRBV6-3 and TRBJ1-5; D remains unclear. This CDR3 region has 16 residues. Germline CDR1 and CDR2: MNHEY and SVGEGT. V lost 2 bases to trimming and J lost 0 bases, with 11 bases between them. The CDR3 sequence is CASSYARGYSNQPQHF. In nucleotides, the CDR3 is TGTGCCAGCAGTTACGCCCGAGGGTATAGCAATCAGCCCCAGCATTTT.

V and J are TRBV5-1 and TRBJ2-7; TRBD1 agrees at 7 bases. The V gene's germline CDR1 is SGHRS and CDR2 YFSETQ. The V gene end was trimmed by 4 bases and the J gene end by 2 bases; junction bases not matched to a gene: 6. The CDR3 consists of 14 residues. This CDR3 reads CASSPQTGTYEQYF. CDR3 nucleotides: TGCGCCAGCAGCCCCCAGACAGGGACCTACGAGCAGTACTTC.

The V and J genes are TRBV18 and TRBJ2-3, with D perhaps TRBD1 (5 bases). CDR1 is KGHSH, CDR2 LQKENI, per germline. The V gene lost 3 bases and the J gene lost 4 bases, with 17 bases spanning the gap. This CDR3 contains 16 residues. The CDR3 DNA reads TGTGCCAGCTCACCGGACGGACACTTCAGCCCAGATACGCAGTATTTT. Translation gives CASSPDGHFSPDTQYF. Combining the CDR3 with reference TRBV18 and TRBJ2-3 gives the whole variable domain NAGVMQNPRHLVRRRGQEARLRCSPMKGHSHVYWYRQLPEEGLKFMVYLQKENIIDESGMPKERFSAEFPKEGPSILRIQQVVRGDSAAYFCASSPDGHFSPDTQYFGPGTRLTVL.

This clonotype was counted many times. DNA for the CDR3: TGTGCCAGTAGGTGGGGACTCCAGGGGAACACTGAAGCTTTCTTT. Translation gives CASRWGLQGNTEAFF. The chain is built from TRBV5-6 and TRBJ1-1; maybe TRBD1 (5 bases). V shed 8 bases and J shed 1 base, with 18 bases lying between them. The CDR3 covers 15 residues. Germline lookup yields CDR1 SGHDT and CDR2 YYEEEE.

The table lists this clonotype with a few counts. J is TRBJ2-2 and V is TRBV20-1; D is unclear. The V gene lost 6 bases and the J gene lost 7 bases, with 12 bases spanning the gap. This CDR3 has 12 residues. CDR1 is DFQATT, CDR2 SNEGSKA, per germline (reference sequence). The CDR3 loop reads CSAPRGNGELFF. The DNA of the CDR3 is TGCAGTGCGCCGCGAGGAAACGGGGAGCTGTTTTTT.

V and J are TRBV4-2 and TRBJ1-4; unclear D gene. The CDR3 has 13 amino acids. The germline CDR1 and CDR2 sequences are LGHNA and YNFKEQ. The V end was cut by 0 bases, the J end by 8 bases, with 7 bases between. In DNA, the CDR3 is TGTGCCAGCAGCCAAGATCGGTACGAAAAACTGTTTTTT. It translates to CASSQDRYEKLFF.

Many counts were recorded for this clonotype. The chain recombines TRBV6-2 or TRBV6-3 with TRBJ2-1; D is possibly TRBD1 (5 bases). V dropped 3 bases and J dropped 7 bases, with 13 bases sitting between them. This CDR3 is 14 amino acids long. The germline V gene encodes CDR1 MNHEY and CDR2 SVGEGT. This CDR3 reads CASSYTGRWNEQFF. The CDR3 bases are TGTGCCAGCAGTTATACAGGACGTTGGAATGAGCAGTTCTTC.

This clonotype was counted many times. An end of the junction differs from the germline gene, which may be a read error. This rearrangement joins TRBV12-3 or TRBV12-4 to TRBJ2-1; D gene ambiguous. This CDR3 contains 14 residues. The CDR3 loop is CASRPTAQEGKWVF. The DNA for the CDR3 is TGTGCCAGCAGACCGACGGCGCAGGAAGGAAAGTGGGTCTTC.

The chain employs TRBV28 and TRBJ2-1, with D possibly being TRBD1 or TRBD2 (5 bases each). V was clipped by 3 bases and J by 15 bases, with 15 bases between them. This CDR3 is built from 12 residues. Germline V gene lookup returns CDR1 MDHEN and CDR2 SYDVKM. The CDR3 here is CASSLQGRRLFF. The CDR3 coding sequence is TGTGCCAGCAGTTTGCAGGGACGAAGGCTGTTCTTC. The complete variable domain, with remaining parts taken from reference TRBV28 and TRBJ2-1, reads DVKVTQSSRYLVKRTGEKVFLECVQDMDHENMFWYRQDPGLGLRLIYFSYDVKMKEKGDIPEGYSVSREKKERFSLILESASTNQTSMYLCASSLQGRRLFFGPGTRLTVL.

The rearrangement joins TRBV20-1 to TRBJ1-3, with D unresolved. The germline gives CDR1 DFQATT, CDR2 SNEGSKA (reference sequence). V shed 0 bases and J shed 0 bases, with 6 bases lying between them. The CDR3 length is 14 residues. The CDR3 sequence is CSARDPDSGNTIYF. CDR3 bases: TGCAGTGCTAGAGATCCGGACTCTGGAAACACCATATATTTT.

The chain joins TRBV20-1 to TRBJ2-3, with 11 bases identical to TRBD2. The CDR3 runs 16 residues. V lost 5 bases, J lost 1 base, and 8 bases stayed unmatched. Germline CDR1 DFQATT, CDR2 SNEGSKA (reference sequence). CDR3 sequence reads: CSAQRILAGGTDTQYF. Here the CDR3 DNA reads TGCAGTGCTCAAAGAATACTAGCGGGAGGCACAGATACGCAGTATTTT.